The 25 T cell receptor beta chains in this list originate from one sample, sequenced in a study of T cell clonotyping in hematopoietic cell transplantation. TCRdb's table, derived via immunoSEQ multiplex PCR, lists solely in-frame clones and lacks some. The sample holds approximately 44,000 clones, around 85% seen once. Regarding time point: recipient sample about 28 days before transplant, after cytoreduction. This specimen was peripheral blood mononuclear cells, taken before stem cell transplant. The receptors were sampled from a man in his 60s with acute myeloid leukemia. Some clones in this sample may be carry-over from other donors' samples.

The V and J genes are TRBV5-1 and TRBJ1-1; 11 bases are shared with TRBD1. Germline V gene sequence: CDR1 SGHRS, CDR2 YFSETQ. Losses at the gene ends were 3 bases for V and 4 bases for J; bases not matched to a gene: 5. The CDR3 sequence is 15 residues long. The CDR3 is CASSWTGGGGTEAFF. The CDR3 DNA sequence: TGCGCCAGCAGCTGGACAGGGGGCGGGGGCACTGAAGCTTTCTTT.

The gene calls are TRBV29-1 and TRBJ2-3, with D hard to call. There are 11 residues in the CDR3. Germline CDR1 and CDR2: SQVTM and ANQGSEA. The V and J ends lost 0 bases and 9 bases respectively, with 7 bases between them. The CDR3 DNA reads TGCAGCGTTGAAGAAAGTGGGACGCAGTATTTT. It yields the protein CSVEESGTQYF.

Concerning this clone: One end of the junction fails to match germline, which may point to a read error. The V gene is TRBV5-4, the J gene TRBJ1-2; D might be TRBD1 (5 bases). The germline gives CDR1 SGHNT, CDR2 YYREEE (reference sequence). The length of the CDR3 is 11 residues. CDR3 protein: CANSSGYGYTF. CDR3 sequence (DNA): TGTGCCAACAGCTCAGGGTATGGCTACACCTTC.

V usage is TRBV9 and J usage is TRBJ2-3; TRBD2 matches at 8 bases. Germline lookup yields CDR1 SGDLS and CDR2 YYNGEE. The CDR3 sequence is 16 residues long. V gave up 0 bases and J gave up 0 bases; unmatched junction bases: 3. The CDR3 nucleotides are TGTGCCAGCAGCGTAGCCACGGGGGGGAGCACAGATACGCAGTATTTT. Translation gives CASSVATGGSTDTQYF. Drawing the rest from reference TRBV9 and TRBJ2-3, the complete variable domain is DSGVTQTPKHLITATGQRVTLRCSPRSGDLSVYWYQQSLDQGLQFLIQYYNGEERAKGNILERFSAQQFPDLHSELNLSSLELGDSALYFCASSVATGGSTDTQYFGPGTRLTVL.

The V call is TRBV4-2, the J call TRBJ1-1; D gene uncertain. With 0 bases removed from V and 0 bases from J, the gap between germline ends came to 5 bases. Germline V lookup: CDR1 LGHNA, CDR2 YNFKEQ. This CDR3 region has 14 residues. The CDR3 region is CASSQDDLNTEAFF. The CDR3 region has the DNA TGTGCCAGCAGCCAAGACGACTTGAACACTGAAGCTTTCTTT.

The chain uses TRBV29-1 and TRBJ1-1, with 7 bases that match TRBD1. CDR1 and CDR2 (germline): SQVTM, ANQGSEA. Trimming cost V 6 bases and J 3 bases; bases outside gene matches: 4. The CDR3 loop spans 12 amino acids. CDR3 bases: TGCAGCGTAGACGGGACAGACACTGAAGCTTTCTTT. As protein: CSVDGTDTEAFF.

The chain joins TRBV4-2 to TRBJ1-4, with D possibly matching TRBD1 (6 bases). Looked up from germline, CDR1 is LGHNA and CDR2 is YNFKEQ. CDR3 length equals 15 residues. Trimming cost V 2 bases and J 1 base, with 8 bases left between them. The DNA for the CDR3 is TGTGCCAGCAGCCAACTCAGGGGAACTAATGAAAAACTGTTTTTT. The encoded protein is CASSQLRGTNEKLFF.

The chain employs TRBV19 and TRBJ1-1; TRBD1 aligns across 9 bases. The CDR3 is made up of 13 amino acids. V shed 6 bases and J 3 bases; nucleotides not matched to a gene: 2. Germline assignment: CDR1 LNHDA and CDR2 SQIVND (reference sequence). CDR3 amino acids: CASRRTGDTEAFF. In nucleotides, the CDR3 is TGTGCCAGTAGACGGACAGGGGACACTGAAGCTTTCTTT.

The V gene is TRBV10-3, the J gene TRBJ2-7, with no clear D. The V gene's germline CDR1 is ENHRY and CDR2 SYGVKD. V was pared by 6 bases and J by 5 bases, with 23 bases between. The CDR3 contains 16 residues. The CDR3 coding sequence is TGTGCCATCAGCGACACCCCCATTAAAGGGTTCCACGAGCAGTACTTC. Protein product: CAISDTPIKGFHEQYF.

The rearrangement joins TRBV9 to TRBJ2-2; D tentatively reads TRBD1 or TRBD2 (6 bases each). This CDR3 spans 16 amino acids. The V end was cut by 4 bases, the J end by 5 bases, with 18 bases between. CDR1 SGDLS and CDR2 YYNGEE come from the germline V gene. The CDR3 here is CASSPSPGASTGELFF. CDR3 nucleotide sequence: TGTGCCAGCAGCCCAAGCCCGGGGGCGAGTACCGGGGAGCTGTTTTTT.

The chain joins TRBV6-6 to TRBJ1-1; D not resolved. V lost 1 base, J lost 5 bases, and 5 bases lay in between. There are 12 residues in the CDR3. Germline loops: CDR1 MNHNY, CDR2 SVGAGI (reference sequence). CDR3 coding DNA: TGTGCCAGCAGTTACTACAGAACTGAAGCTTTCTTT. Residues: CASSYYRTEAFF.

The DNA of the CDR3 is TGTGCCAGTAAGGACAGGGGGACAGATACGCAGTATTTT. As protein: CASKDRGTDTQYF. The V and J genes are TRBV19 and TRBJ2-3; the match to TRBD1 covers 10 bases. Trimming removed 7 bases from V and 3 bases from J; junction bases left unmatched: 1. The CDR3 covers 13 residues. The germline V gene encodes CDR1 LNHDA and CDR2 SQIVND (reference sequence).

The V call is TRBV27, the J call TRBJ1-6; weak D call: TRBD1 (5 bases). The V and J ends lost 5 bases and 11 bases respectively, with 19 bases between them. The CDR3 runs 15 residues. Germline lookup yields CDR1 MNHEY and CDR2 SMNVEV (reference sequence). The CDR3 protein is CASSPTLGATAPLHF. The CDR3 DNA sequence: TGTGCCAGCAGTCCCACCCTAGGGGCGACAGCACCCCTCCACTTT.

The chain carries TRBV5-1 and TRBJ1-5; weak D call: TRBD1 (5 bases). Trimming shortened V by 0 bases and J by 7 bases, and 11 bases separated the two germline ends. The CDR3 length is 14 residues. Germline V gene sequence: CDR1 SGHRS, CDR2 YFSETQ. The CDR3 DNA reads TGCGCCAGCAGCTTGGAACCAGGGCGCCAGCCCCAGCATTTT. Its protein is CASSLEPGRQPQHF.

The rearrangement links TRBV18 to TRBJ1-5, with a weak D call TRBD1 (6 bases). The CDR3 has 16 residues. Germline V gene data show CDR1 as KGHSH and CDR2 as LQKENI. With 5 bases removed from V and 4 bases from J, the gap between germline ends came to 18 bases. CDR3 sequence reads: CASSDPTGRGNQPQHF. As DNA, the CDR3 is TGTGCCAGCTCAGACCCTACAGGGCGAGGGAATCAGCCCCAGCATTTT.

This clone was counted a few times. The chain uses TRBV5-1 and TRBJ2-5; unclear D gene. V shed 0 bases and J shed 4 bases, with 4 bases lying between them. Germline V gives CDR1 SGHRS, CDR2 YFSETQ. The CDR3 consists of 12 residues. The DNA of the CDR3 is TGCGCCAGCAGCTTGGAAGGAGAGACCCAGTACTTC. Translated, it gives CASSLEGETQYF.

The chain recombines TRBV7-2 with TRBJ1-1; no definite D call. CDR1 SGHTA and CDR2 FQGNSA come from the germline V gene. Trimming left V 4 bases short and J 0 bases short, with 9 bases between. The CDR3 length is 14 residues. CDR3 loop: CASSSGRMNTEAFF. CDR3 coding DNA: TGTGCCAGCAGCTCCGGACGGATGAACACTGAAGCTTTCTTT.

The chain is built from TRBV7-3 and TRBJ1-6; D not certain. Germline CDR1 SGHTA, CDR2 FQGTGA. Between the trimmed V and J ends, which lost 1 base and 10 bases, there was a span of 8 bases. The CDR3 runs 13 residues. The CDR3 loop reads CASSLKGQSPLHF. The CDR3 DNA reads TGTGCCAGCAGCTTAAAAGGGCAGTCACCCCTCCACTTT.

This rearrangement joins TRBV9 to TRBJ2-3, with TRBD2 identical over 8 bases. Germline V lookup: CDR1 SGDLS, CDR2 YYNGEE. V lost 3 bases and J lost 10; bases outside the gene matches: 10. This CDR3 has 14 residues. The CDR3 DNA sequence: TGTGCCAGCAGCGCCGGGGGGGGGTTGTCGGCGCAGTATTTT. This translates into CASSAGGGLSAQYF. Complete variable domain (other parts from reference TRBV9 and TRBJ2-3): DSGVTQTPKHLITATGQRVTLRCSPRSGDLSVYWYQQSLDQGLQFLIQYYNGEERAKGNILERFSAQQFPDLHSELNLSSLELGDSALYFCASSAGGGLSAQYFGPGTRLTVL.

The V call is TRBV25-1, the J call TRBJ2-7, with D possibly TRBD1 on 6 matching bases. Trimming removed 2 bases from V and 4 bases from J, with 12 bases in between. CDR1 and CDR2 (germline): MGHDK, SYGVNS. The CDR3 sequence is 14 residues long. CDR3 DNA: TGTGCCAGCAGTGAAAAAGACAGGAGGTACGAGCAGTACTTC. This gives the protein CASSEKDRRYEQYF.

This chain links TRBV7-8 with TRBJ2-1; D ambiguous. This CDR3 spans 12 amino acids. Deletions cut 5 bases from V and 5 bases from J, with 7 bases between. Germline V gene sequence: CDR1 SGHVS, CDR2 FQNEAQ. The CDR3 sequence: CASSLAHNEQFF. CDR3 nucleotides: TGTGCCAGCAGCCTTGCCCACAATGAGCAGTTCTTC.

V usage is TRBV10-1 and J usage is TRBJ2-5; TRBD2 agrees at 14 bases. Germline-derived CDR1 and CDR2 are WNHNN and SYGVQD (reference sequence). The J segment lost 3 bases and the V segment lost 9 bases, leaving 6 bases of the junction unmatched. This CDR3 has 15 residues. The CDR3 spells CASYPGLAGEETQYF. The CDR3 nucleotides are TGCGCCAGTTACCCGGGACTAGCGGGAGAAGAGACCCAGTACTTC.

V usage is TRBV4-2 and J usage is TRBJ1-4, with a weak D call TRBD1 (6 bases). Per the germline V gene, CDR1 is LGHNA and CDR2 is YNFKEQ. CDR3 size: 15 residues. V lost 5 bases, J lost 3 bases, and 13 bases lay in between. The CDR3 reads CASSSHRAPNEKLFF. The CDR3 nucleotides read TGTGCCAGCAGCTCACACAGGGCCCCTAATGAAAAACTGTTTTTT.

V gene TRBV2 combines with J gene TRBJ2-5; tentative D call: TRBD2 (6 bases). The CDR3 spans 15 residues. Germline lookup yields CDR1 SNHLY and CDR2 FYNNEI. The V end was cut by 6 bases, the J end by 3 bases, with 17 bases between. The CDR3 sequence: CASSPLGLAEETQYF. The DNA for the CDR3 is TGTGCCAGCAGCCCCCTCGGGTTAGCGGAAGAGACCCAGTACTTC.

The CDR3 coding sequence is TGTGCCAGCAGTTACTCGAGAACTCCCAAGGGGCCCCAGCATTTT. Translation: CASSYSRTPKGPQHF. The chain has TRBV6-5 and TRBJ1-5; D is uncertain. The V end was cut by 0 bases, the J end by 9 bases, with 15 bases between. Germline CDR1 and CDR2: MNHEY and SVGAGI. This CDR3 is built from 15 residues.